This TCR beta chain was captured in a study of cytomegalovirus exposure and HLA in healthy donors. Trimming took 1 base from V and 7 from J, leaving 12 bases between them. Germline V CDR1 and CDR2: SGHRS, YFSETQ. The CDR3 has 14 residues. With 60 Vbeta and 13 Jbeta primers, the PCR was carried out. Only in-frame clones appear in the TCRdb table, and some are missing; sequencing was by immunoSEQ multiplex PCR. The data hold around 150,000 clones, with more than 80% observed a single time. Findings and limits, study-wide: Rarity marked most TCR sequences, yet some public TCRs occurred in many donors.

This clone has only a few counts. What it binds is unknown. The sequencing input was PBMCs. This sequence was found in a woman between 18 and 30 years old in good health and CMV-seronegative. The chain has TRBV5-1 and TRBJ2-1; TRBD1 might be the D (5 bases). The chain's CDR3 is CASSLLARQNEQFF. The CDR3 DNA reads as TGCGCCAGCAGCTTGTTGGCTAGACAGAATGAGCAGTTCTTC.